The sequence of this TCR beta chain was determined in a study of blood T cell repertoires in COVID-19. For the study at large: The cDNA or gDNA used as material had been derived from T cells, B-cell-depleted T cells, or PBMCs.

The CDR3 extends over 16 amino acids. The germline gives CDR1 MNHNS, CDR2 SASEGT. J gave up 2 bases and V 0 bases, and 5 bases lay outside the gene matches. Method: immunoSEQ multiplex PCR; TCRdb's copy keeps in-frame clones and lacks some. This sample carries under 75,000 clones, more than 60% of them seen once, and the ten largest clones take around 20%. Sequencing was done on a sample of peripheral blood. The gene calls are TRBV6-1 and TRBJ1-1, with TRBD1 matching over 8 bases. The sequence was obtained from a man aged 55 to 69 with acute or convalescent COVID-19. CDR3 residues: CASSEAPDRVNTEAFF. CDR3 sequence (DNA): TGTGCCAGCAGTGAAGCTCCGGACAGGGTAAACACTGAAGCTTTCTTT.